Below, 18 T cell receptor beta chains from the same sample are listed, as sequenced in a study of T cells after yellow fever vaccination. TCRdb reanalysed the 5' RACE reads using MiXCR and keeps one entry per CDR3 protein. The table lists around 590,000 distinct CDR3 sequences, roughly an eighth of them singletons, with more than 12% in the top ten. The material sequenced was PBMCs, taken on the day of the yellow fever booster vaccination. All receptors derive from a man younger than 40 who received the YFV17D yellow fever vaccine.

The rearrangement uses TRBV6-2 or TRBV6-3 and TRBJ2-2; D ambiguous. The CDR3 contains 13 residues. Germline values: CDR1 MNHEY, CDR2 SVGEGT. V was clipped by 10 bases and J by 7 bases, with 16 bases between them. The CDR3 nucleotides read TGTGCCACCCAGTGGATAAAGATCGGGGAGCTGTTTTTT. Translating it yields CATQWIKIGELFF.

The CDR3 here is CASGPGRINEKLFF. The CDR3 DNA reads TGTGCCAGCGGCCCGGGCAGGATTAATGAAAAACTGTTTTTT. The genes are TRBV12-3 or TRBV12-4 and TRBJ1-4, with D uncertain. Trimming took off 8 bases at V and 4 bases at J, with 14 bases between the two ends. CDR3 length: 14 residues.

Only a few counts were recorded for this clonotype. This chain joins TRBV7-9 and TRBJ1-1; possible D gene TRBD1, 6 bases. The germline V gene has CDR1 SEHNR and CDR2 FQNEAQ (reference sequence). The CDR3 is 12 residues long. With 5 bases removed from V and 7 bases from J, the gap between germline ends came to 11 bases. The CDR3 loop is CASSPGGREAFF. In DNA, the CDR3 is TGTGCCAGCAGCCCTGGGGGCCGTGAAGCTTTCTTT. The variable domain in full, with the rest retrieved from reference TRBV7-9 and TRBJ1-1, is DTGVSQNPRHKITKRGQNVTFRCDPISEHNRLYWYRQTLGQGPEFLTYFQNEAQLEKSRLLSDRFSAERPKGSFSTLEIQRTEQGDSAMYLCASSPGGREAFFGQGTRLTVV.

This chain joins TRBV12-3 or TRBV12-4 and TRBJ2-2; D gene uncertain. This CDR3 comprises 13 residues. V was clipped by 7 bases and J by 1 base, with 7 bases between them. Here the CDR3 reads CASTPRNTGELFF. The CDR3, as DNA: TGTGCCAGCACTCCCAGGAACACCGGGGAGCTGTTTTTT.

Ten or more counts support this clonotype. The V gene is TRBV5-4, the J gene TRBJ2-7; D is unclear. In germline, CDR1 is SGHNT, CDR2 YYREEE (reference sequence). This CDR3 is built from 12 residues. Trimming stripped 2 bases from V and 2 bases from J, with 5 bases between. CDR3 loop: CASSFMAYEQYF. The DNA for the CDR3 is TGTGCCAGCAGCTTTATGGCCTACGAGCAGTACTTC.

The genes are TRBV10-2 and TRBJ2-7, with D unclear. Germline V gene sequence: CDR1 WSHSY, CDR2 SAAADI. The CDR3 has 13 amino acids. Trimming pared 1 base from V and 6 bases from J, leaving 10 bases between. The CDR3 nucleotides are TGCGCCAGCAGTGAGTATACCCCAGGCGAGCAGTACTTC. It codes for CASSEYTPGEQYF.

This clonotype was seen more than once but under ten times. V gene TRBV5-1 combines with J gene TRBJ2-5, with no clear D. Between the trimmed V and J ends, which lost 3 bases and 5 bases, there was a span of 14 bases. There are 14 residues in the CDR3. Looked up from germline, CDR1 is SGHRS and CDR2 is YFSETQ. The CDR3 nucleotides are TGCGCCAGCAGCTCCTCGGGCTCACCGGAGACCCAGTACTTC. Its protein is CASSSSGSPETQYF.

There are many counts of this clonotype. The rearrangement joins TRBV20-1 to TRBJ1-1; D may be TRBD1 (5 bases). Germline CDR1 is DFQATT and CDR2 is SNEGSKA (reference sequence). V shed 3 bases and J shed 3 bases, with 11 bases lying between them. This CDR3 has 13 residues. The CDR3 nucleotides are TGCAGTGCTAGCGGGGGGAGAGACACTGAAGCTTTCTTT. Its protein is CSASGGRDTEAFF.

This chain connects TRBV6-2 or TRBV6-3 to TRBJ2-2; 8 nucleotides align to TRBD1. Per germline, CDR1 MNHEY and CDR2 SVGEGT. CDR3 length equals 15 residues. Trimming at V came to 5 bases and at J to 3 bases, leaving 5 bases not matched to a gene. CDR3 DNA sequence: TGTGCCAGCAGTCCACCAGGGGGCTACACCGGGGAGCTGTTTTTT. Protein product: CASSPPGGYTGELFF.

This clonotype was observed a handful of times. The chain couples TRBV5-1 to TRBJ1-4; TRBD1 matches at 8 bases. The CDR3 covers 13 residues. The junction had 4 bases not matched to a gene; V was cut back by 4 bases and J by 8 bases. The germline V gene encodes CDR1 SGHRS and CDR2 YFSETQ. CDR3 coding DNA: TGCGCCAGCAGCGTGGACAGGGTGGAAAAACTGTTTTTT. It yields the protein CASSVDRVEKLFF.

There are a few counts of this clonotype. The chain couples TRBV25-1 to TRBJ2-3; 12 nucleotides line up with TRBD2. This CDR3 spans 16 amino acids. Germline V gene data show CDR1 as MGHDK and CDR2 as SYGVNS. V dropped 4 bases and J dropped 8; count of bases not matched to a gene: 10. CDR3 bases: TGTGCCAGCAGTGGGGGGACTAGCGGGCCGCGGGGTACGCAGTATTTT. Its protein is CASSGGTSGPRGTQYF.

The CDR3 spells CASRPDRGRLFGQETQYF. The CDR3 DNA sequence: TGTGCCAGCAGACCGGACAGGGGGCGGCTATTCGGGCAAGAGACCCAGTACTTC. The chain carries TRBV11-2 and TRBJ2-5; TRBD1 matches at 11 bases. V shed 6 bases, J shed 2 bases, and the junction held 14 bases outside the gene matches. Germline V gives CDR1 SGHAT, CDR2 FQNNGV. The CDR3 has 18 residues.

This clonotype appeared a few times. The CDR3 DNA is TGTGCCAGGTCTCGCTCCTACAATGAGCAGTTCTTC. Translation gives CARSRSYNEQFF. J is TRBJ2-1 and V is TRBV2; no clear D gene. The V end lost 9 bases, the J end lost 0 bases, and 6 bases lay between the germline ends. CDR3 length: 12 residues. Germline assignment: CDR1 SNHLY and CDR2 FYNNEI.

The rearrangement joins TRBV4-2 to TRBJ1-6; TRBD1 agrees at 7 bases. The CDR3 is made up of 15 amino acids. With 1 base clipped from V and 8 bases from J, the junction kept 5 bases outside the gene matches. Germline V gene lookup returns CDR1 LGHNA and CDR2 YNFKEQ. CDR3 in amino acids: CASSQVTGLDSPLHF. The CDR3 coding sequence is TGTGCCAGCAGCCAAGTGACAGGGCTTGATTCACCCCTCCACTTT.

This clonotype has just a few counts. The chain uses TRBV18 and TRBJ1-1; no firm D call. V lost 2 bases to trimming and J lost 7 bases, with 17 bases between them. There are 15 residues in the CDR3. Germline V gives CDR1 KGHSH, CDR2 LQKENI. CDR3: CASSPRLLEFFEAFF. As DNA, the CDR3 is TGTGCCAGCTCACCAAGGCTTCTAGAGTTTTTTGAAGCTTTCTTT.

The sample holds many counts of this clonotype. The CDR3 nucleotides are TGTGCCAGCAGTTTGAGTGCGAACTACGAGCAGTACTTC. Amino acid sequence: CASSLSANYEQYF. J is TRBJ2-7 and V is TRBV6-5, with D unresolved. Germline CDR1 reads MNHEY; CDR2 reads SVGAGI. Trimming shortened V by 4 bases and J by 3 bases, and 10 bases separated the two germline ends. The CDR3 runs 13 residues.

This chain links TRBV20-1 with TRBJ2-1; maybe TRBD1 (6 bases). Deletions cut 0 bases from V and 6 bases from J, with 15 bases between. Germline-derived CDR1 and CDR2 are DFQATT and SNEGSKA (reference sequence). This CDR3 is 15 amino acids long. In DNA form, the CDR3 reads TGCAGTGCTAGAGAGGCCGCGTCACAGGGCAATGAGCAGTTCTTC. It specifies CSAREAASQGNEQFF.

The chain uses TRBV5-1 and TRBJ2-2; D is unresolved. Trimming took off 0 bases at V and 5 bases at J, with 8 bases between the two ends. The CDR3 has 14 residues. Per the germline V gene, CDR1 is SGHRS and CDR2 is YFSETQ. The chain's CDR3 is CASSLDVGTGELFF. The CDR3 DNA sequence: TGCGCCAGCAGCTTGGATGTGGGAACCGGGGAGCTGTTTTTT.